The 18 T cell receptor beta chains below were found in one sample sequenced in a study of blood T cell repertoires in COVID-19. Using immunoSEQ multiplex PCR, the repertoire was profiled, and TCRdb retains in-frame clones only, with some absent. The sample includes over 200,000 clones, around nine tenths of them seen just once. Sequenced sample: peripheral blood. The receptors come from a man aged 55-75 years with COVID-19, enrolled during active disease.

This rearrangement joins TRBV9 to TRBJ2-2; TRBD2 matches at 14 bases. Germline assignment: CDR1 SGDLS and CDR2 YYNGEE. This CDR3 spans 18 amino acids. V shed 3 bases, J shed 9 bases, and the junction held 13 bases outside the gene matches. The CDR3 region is CASSARTSGGLEGRELFF. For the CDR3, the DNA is TGTGCCAGCAGCGCAAGGACTAGCGGGGGGCTAGAAGGCCGGGAGCTGTTTTTT.

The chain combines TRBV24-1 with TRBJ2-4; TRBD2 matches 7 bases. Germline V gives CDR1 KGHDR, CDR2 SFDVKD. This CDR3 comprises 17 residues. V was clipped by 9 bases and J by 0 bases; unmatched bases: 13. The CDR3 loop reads CATGVGGLGVAKNIQYF. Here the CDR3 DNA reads TGTGCCACCGGGGTGGGAGGGCTTGGAGTAGCCAAAAACATTCAGTACTTC.

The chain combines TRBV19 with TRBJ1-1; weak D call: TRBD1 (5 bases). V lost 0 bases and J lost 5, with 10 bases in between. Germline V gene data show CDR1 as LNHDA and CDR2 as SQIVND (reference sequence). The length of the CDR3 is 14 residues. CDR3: CASSIDAGRTEAFF. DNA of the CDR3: TGTGCCAGTAGTATAGACGCAGGGAGGACTGAAGCTTTCTTT.

The DNA of the CDR3 is TGTGCCAGCAGCCGCGGAGGGCCAGCCTACGAGCAGTACTTC. This codes for CASSRGGPAYEQYF. This chain links TRBV3-1 (or the pseudogene TRBV3-2) with TRBJ2-7; D perhaps matches TRBD2 (6 bases). This CDR3 region has 14 residues. The germline V gene has CDR1 LGHDT and CDR2 YNNKEL (reference sequence). Trimming pared 4 bases from V and 2 bases from J, leaving 12 bases between.

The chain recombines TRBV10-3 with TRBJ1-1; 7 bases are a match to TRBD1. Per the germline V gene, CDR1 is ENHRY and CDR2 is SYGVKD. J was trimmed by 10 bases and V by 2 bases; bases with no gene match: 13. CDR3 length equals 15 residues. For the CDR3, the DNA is TGTGCCATCAGTGAGAGAGGGGGCCAGGGGGGTCGAGCTTTCTTT. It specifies CAISERGGQGGRAFF.

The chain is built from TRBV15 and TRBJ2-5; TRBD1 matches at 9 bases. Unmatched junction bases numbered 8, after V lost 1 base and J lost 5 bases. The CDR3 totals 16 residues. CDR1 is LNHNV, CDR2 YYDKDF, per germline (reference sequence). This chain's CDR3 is CATSRGHTGGEETQYF. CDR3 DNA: TGTGCCACCAGCAGAGGGCATACAGGGGGCGAGGAGACCCAGTACTTC. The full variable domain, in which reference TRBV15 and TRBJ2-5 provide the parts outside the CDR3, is DAMVIQNPRYQVTQFGKPVTLSCSQTLNHNVMYWYQQKSSQAPKLLFHYYDKDFNNEADTPDNFQSRRPNTSFCFLDIRSPGLGDTAMYLCATSRGHTGGEETQYFGPGTRLLVL.

CDR3 loop: CASSLNRGFGTDTQYF. CDR3 sequence (DNA): TGTGCCAGCAGTTTGAACAGGGGGTTTGGCACAGATACGCAGTATTTT. The rearrangement uses TRBV28 and TRBJ2-3; 8 positions agree with TRBD1. V gave up 3 bases and J gave up 1 base; unmatched junction bases: 6. Germline CDR1 MDHEN, CDR2 SYDVKM. There are 16 residues in the CDR3.

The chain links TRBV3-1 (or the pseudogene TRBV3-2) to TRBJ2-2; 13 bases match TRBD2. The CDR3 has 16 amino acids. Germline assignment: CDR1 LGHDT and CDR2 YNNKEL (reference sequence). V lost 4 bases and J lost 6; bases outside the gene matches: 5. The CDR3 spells CASSPPGLAGSGELFF. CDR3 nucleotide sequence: TGTGCCAGCAGCCCACCGGGACTAGCGGGGTCCGGGGAGCTGTTTTTT.

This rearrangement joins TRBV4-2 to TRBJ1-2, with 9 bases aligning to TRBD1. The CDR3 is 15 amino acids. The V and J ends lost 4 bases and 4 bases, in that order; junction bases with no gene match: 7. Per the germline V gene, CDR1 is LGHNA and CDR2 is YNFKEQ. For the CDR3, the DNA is TGTGCCAGCAGCCCTCGGGACAGGGAAACCTATGGCTACACCTTC. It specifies CASSPRDRETYGYTF.

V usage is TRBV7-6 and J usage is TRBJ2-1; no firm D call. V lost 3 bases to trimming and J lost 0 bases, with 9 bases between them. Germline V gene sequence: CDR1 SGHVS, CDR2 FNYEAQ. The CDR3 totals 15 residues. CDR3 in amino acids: CASSFRVSSYNEQFF. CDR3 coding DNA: TGTGCCAGCAGCTTTCGGGTTAGCTCCTACAATGAGCAGTTCTTC.

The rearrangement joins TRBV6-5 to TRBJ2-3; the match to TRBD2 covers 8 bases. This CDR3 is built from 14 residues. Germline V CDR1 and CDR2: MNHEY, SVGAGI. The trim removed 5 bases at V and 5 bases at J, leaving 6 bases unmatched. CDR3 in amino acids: CASSTSGGVDTQYF. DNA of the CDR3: TGTGCCAGCAGTACTAGCGGTGGGGTAGATACGCAGTATTTT.

The CDR3 protein is CAWSEGRGYGYTF. The CDR3 DNA sequence: TGTGCCTGGAGTGAGGGGCGGGGCTATGGCTACACCTTC. This chain uses TRBV30 with TRBJ1-2, with D perhaps TRBD1 (5 bases). V lost 1 base to trimming and J lost 4 bases, with 10 bases between them. Germline values: CDR1 GTSNPN, CDR2 SVGIG (reference sequence). This CDR3 region has 13 residues. Full variable domain (rest looked up from reference TRBV30 and TRBJ1-2): SQTIHQWPATLVQPVGSPLSLECTVEGTSNPNLYWYRQAAGRGLQLLFYSVGIGQISSEVPQNLSASRPQDRQFILSSKKLLLSDSGFYLCAWSEGRGYGYTFGSGTRLTVV.

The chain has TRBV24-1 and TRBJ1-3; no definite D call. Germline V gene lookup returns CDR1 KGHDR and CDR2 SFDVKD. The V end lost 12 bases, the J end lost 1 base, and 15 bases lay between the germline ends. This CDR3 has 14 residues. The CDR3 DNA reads TGTGCCCCCCCCGAGGCCTATTCTGGAAACACCATATATTTT. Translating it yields CAPPEAYSGNTIYF.

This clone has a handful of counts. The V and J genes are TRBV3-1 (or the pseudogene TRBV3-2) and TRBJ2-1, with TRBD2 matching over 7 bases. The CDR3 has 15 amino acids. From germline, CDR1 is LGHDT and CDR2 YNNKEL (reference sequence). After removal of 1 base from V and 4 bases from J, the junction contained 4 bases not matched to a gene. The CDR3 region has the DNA TGTGCCAGCAGCCAAGGGACTAGGGCATACAATGAGCAGTTCTTC. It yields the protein CASSQGTRAYNEQFF.

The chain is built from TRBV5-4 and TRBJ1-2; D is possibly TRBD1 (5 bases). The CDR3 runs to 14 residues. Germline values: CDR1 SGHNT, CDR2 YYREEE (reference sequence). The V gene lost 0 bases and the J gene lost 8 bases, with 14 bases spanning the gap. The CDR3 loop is CASSLAGQGLGYTF. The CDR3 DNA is TGTGCCAGCAGCTTGGCCGGGCAGGGTTTAGGCTACACCTTC. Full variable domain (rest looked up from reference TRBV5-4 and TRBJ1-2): ETGVTQSPTHLIKTRGQQVTLRCSSQSGHNTVSWYQQALGQGPQFIFQYYREEENGRGNFPPRFSGLQFPNYSSELNVNALELDDSALYLCASSLAGQGLGYTFGSGTRLTVV.

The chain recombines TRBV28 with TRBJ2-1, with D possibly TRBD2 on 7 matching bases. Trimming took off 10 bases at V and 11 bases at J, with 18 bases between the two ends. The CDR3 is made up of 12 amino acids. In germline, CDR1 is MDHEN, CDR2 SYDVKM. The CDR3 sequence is CATTKGGLKQFF. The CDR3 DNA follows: TGTGCCACCACGAAGGGGGGGCTCAAGCAGTTCTTC. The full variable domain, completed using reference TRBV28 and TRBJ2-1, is DVKVTQSSRYLVKRTGEKVFLECVQDMDHENMFWYRQDPGLGLRLIYFSYDVKMKEKGDIPEGYSVSREKKERFSLILESASTNQTSMYLCATTKGGLKQFFGPGTRLTVL.

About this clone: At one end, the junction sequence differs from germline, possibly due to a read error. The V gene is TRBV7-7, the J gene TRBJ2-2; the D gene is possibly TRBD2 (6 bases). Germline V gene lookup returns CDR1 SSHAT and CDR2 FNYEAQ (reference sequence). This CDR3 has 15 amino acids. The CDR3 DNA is TGTGCTAGCAGCCCTGGGGACTGGAACACCGGGGAGCTGTTTTTT. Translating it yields CASSPGDWNTGELFF. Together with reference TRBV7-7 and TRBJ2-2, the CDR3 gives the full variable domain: GAGVSQSPRYKVTKRGQDVTLRCDPISSHATLYWYQQALGQGPEFLTYFNYEAQPDKSGLPSDRFSAERPEGSISTLTIQRTEQRDSAMYRCASSPGDWNTGELFFGEGSRLTVL.

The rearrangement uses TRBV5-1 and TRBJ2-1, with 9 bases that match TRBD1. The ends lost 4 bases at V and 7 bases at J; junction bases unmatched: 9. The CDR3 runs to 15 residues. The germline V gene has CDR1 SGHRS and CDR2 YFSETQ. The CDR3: CASSPPWTGENEQFF. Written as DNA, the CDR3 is TGCGCCAGCAGCCCGCCCTGGACAGGGGAAAATGAGCAGTTCTTC.